A single sample is the source of the 11 T cell receptor beta chains below, sequenced in a study of metastatic and nonmetastatic thyroid tumors. Every patient was untreated before thyroid surgery. From the PCR reads, TCRdb re-called clones with MiXCR. The sample yields approximately 9,700 clones, about a third seen once. The sample taken for sequencing was tumor tissue. These receptors came from a female donor with papillary thyroid cancer or a benign thyroid nodule (not recorded which). Some clones in this sample may be carry-over from other donors' samples.

With regard to this clone: A read error may account for a junction end that differs from germline. The chain links TRBV27 to TRBJ2-7; 8 positions agree with TRBD2. CDR1 MNHEY and CDR2 SMNVEV come from the germline V gene (reference sequence). This CDR3 comprises 14 residues. The CDR3 reads CASMDSAGGWEQYF. CDR3 bases: TGTGCCAGCATGGACTCCGCGGGAGGATGGGAGCAGTACTTT.

CDR3 region: CASRPVLQNTEAFF. The CDR3 DNA reads TGTGCCAGCAGGCCAGTCTTACAGAACACTGAAGCTTTCTTT. The chain uses TRBV6-1 and TRBJ1-1; D is unresolved. Germline CDR1 MNHNS, CDR2 SASEGT. V shed 6 bases and J shed 1 base, with 12 bases lying between them. The CDR3 runs 14 residues.

The chain employs TRBV6-1 and TRBJ2-7; 10 nucleotides agree with TRBD2. Germline-derived CDR1 and CDR2 are MNHNS and SASEGT. Trimming removed 11 bases from V and 2 bases from J; junction bases left unmatched: 6. CDR3 length equals 13 residues. The CDR3 reads CAASGSSPYEQYF. In DNA, the CDR3 is TGTGCCGCTAGCGGGAGCTCTCCCTACGAGCAGTACTTC.

The chain combines TRBV30 with TRBJ1-2; unclear D gene. V was shortened by 0 bases and J by 0 bases, with 11 bases between the two germline ends. Germline-derived CDR1 and CDR2 are GTSNPN and SVGIG (reference sequence). This CDR3 is built from 15 residues. The CDR3 loop is CAWSVWDAANYGYTF. The CDR3 bases are TGTGCCTGGAGTGTTTGGGATGCTGCTAACTATGGCTACACCTTC.

The J gene is TRBJ2-7, the V gene TRBV11-2; D might be TRBD1 (6 bases). Germline CDR1 and CDR2: SGHAT and FQNNGV. The CDR3 extends over 13 amino acids. The V end was cut by 5 bases, the J end by 6 bases, with 14 bases between. The CDR3 is CASSPGTLFEQYF. DNA for the CDR3: TGTGCCAGCAGCCCCGGGACACTTTTCGAGCAGTACTTC.

The chain employs TRBV5-4 and TRBJ2-1; TRBD2 might be the D (6 bases). Trimming took off 4 bases at V and 3 bases at J, with 17 bases between the two ends. From germline, CDR1 is SGHNT and CDR2 YYREEE (reference sequence). This CDR3 region has 16 residues. The CDR3: CASSLGLRVDYNEQFF. CDR3 coding DNA: TGTGCCAGCAGCCTGGGACTTCGTGTGGACTACAATGAGCAGTTCTTC.

The chain combines TRBV11-2 with TRBJ2-7, with a weak D call TRBD2 (6 bases). This CDR3 spans 15 amino acids. Germline V gene data show CDR1 as SGHAT and CDR2 as FQNNGV. Deletions cut 1 base from V and 0 bases from J, with 10 bases between. The CDR3 DNA sequence: TGTGCCAGCAGCTTAGCCGGTAGCGGCTCCTACGAGCAGTACTTC. Translation: CASSLAGSGSYEQYF.

To note about this clone: A much more abundant neighbour one base away suggests this may be a read error. The V call is TRBV6-2 or TRBV6-3, the J call TRBJ2-2; TRBD2 might be the D (5 bases). This CDR3 spans 12 amino acids. The germline CDR1 and CDR2 sequences are MNHEY and SVGEGT. The CDR3 region is CASSYNTGEMFF. The CDR3 DNA reads TGTGCCAGCAGTTATAACACCGGGGAGATGTTTTTT.

The V gene is TRBV11-2, the J gene TRBJ2-7; D gene ambiguous. V was cut by 0 bases and J by 4 bases, with 10 bases left in between. CDR1 is SGHAT and CDR2 is FQNNGV in the germline V gene. The CDR3 totals 14 residues. CDR3 DNA sequence: TGTGCCAGCAGCTTAGATCCAGGATTTTACGAGCAGTACTTC. This translates into CASSLDPGFYEQYF. Using reference TRBV11-2 and TRBJ2-7 for the parts outside the CDR3, the full variable domain is EAGVAQSPRYKIIEKRQSVAFWCNPISGHATLYWYQQILGQGPKLLIQFQNNGVVDDSQLPKDRFSAERLKGVDSTLKIQPAKLEDSAVYLCASSLDPGFYEQYFGPGTRLTVT.

This clone was counted between two and nine times. The junction differs from germline at one of its ends, possibly a read error. The chain is built from TRBV12-3 or TRBV12-4 and TRBJ1-3, with D uncertain. This CDR3 contains 15 residues. CDR3 protein: CASSPHVLSGNTIYF. The DNA of the CDR3 is TGTGCTAGCAGTCCCCATGTCCTCTCTGGAAACACCATATATTTT.

The chain combines TRBV4-1 with TRBJ2-5, with D unresolved. The V gene's germline CDR1 is MGHRA and CDR2 YSYEKL. The CDR3 totals 15 residues. V was clipped by 0 bases and J by 4 bases, with 12 bases between them. The CDR3 is CASSQEPRVGETQYF. CDR3 nucleotides: TGCGCCAGCAGCCAAGAGCCCCGAGTTGGAGAGACCCAGTACTTC.